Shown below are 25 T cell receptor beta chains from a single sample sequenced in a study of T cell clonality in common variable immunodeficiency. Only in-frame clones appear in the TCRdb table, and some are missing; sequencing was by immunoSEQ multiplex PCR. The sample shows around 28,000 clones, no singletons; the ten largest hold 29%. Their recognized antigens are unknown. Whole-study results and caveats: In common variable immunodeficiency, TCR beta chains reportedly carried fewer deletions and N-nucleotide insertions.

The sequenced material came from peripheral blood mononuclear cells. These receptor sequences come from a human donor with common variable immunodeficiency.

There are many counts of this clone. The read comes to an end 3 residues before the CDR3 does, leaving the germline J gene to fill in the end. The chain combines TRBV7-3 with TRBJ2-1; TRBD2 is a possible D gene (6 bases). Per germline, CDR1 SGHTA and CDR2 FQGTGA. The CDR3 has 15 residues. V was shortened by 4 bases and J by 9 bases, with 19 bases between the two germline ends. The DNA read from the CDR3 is TGTGCCAGCAGCTCGGGACTCAGGACCCTCAGTGAG. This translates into CASSSGLRTLSE. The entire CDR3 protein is CASSSGLRTLSEQFF.

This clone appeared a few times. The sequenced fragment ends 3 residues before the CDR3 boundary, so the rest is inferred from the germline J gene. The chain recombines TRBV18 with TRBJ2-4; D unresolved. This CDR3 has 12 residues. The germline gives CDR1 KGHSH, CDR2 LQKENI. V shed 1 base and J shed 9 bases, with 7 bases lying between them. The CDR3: CASSPRQSIQYF. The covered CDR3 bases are TGTGCCAGCTCACCACGGCAGAGCATT.

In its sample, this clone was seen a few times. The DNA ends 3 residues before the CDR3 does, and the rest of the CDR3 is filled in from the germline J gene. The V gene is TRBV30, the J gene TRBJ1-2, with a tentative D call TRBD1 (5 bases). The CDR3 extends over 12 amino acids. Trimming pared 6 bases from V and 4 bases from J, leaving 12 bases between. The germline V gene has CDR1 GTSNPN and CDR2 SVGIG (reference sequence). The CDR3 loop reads CACALGGYGYTF. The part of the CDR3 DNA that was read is TGTGCCTGCGCCCTGGGGGGCTATGGC.

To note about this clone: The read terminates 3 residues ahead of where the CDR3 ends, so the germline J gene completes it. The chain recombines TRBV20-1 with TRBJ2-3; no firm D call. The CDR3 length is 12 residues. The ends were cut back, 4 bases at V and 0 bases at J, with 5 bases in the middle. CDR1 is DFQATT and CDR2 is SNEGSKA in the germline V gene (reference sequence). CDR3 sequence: CSATSSTDTQYF. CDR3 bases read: TGCAGTGCTACGTCTAGCACAGATACG.

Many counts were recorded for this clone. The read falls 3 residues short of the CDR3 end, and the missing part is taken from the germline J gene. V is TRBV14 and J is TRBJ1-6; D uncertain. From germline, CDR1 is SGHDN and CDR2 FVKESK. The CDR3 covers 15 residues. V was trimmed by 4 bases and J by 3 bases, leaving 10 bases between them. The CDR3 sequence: CASSPGRNYNSPLHF. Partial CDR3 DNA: TGTGCCAGCAGCCCAGGCAGGAACTATAATTCACCC.

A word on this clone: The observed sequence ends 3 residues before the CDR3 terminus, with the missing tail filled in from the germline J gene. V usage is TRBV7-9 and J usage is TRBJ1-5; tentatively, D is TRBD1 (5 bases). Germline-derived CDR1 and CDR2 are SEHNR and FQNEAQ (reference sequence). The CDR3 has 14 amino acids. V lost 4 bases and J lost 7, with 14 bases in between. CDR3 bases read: TGTGCCAGCAGCTCTGGGCAGGGCACCCAGCCC. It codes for CASSSGQGTQP. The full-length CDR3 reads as CASSSGQGTQPQHF.

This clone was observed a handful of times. The CDR3 DNA, read in part, is TGTGCCAGCTCACCCACCCCAGGGGACACTGGGGCCAACGTC. Translation: CASSPTPGDTGANV. Given in full, the CDR3 is CASSPTPGDTGANVLTF. The chain joins TRBV18 to TRBJ2-6, with D maybe TRBD1 (6 bases). The read falls 3 residues short of the CDR3 end, and the missing part is taken from the germline J gene. Trimming stripped 3 bases from V and 2 bases from J, with 14 bases between. Germline CDR1 and CDR2: KGHSH and LQKENI. The CDR3 is made up of 17 amino acids.

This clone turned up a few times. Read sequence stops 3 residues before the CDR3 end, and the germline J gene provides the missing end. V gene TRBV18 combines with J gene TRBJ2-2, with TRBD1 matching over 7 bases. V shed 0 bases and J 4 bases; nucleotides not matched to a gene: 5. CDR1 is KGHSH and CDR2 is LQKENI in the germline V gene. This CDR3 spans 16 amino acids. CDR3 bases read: TGTGCCAGCTCACCACCACAGGGGTGGGGCACCGGGGAG. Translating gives CASSPPQGWGTGE. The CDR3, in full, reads CASSPPQGWGTGELFF. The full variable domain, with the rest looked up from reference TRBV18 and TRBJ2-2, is NAGVMQNPRHLVRRRGQEARLRCSPMKGHSHVYWYRQLPEEGLKFMVYLQKENIIDESGMPKERFSAEFPKEGPSILRIQQVVRGDSAAYFCASSPPQGWGTGELFFGEGSRLTVL.

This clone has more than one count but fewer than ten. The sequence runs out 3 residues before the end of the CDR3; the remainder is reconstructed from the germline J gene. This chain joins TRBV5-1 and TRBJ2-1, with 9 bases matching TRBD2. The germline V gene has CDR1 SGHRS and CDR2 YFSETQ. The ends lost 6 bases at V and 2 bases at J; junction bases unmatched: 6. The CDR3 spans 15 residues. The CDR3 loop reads CASTLAGETYNEQFF. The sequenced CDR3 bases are TGCGCCAGCACCTTAGCGGGGGAAACCTACAATGAG.

CDR3 in amino acids: CASSLGQRGRQPQHF. Incomplete CDR3 DNA: TGTGCCAGCAGCTTAGGACAGAGGGGGCGGCAGCCC. This chain joins TRBV7-2 and TRBJ1-5, with TRBD1 matching 7 bases. Coverage ceases 3 residues before the CDR3 finishes, and the germline J gene fills in the end. CDR3 length equals 15 residues. Germline V CDR1 and CDR2: SGHTA, FQGNSA. J lost 7 bases, V lost 1 base, and 7 bases had no gene match.

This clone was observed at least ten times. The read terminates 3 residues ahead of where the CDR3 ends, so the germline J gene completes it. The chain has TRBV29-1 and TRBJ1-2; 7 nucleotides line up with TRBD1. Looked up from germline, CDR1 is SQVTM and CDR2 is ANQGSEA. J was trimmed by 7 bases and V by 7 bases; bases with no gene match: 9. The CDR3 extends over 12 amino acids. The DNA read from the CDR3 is TGCAGCGCTGGACAGGAATCTCGTGGC. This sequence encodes CSAGQESRG. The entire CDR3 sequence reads CSAGQESRGYTF.

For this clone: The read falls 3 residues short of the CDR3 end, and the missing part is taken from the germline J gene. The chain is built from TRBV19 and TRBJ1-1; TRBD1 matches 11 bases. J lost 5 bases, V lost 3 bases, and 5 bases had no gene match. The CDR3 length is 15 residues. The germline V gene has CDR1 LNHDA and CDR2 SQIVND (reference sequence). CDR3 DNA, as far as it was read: TGTGCCAGTAGTATGTTCGGGACAGGGGGTACTGAA. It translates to CASSMFGTGGTE. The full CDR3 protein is CASSMFGTGGTEAFF.

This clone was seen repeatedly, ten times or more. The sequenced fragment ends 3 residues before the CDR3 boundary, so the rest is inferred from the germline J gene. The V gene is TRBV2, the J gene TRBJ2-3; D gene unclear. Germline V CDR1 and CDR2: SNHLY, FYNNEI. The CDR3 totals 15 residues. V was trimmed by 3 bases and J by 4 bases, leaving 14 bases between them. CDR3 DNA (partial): TGTGCCAGCAGTGATCGGGTAATAGCCGCAGATACG. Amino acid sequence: CASSDRVIAADT. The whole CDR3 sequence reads CASSDRVIAADTQYF.

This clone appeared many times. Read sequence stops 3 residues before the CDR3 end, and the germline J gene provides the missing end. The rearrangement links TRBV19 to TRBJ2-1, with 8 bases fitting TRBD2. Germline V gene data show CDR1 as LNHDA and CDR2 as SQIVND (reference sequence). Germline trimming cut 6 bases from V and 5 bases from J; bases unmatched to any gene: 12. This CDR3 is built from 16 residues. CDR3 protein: CASSGSGVGWDNEQFF. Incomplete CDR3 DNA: TGTGCCAGTAGCGGTAGCGGGGTGGGGTGGGACAATGAG.

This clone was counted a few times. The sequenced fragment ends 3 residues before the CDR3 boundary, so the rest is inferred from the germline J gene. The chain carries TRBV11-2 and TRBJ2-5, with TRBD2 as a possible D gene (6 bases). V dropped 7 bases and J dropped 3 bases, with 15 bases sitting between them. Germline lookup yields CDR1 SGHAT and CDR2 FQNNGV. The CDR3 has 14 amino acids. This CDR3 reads CASNPSVQKETQYF. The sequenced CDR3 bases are TGTGCCAGCAACCCTAGCGTACAAAAAGAGACC.

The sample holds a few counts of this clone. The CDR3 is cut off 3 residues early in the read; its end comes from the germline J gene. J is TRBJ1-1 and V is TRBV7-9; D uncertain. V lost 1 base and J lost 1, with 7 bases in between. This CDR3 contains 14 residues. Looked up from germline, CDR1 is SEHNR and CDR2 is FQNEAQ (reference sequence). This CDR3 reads CASSLVAGNTEAFF. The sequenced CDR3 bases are TGTGCCAGCAGCTTAGTGGCAGGGAACACTGAA.

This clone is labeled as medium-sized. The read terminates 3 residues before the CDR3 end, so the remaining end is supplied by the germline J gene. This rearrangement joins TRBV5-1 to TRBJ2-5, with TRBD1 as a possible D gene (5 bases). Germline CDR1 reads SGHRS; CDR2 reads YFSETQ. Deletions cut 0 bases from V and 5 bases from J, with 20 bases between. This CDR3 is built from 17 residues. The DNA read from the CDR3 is TGCGCCAGCAGCTTGGGCGTCCTGGACACCTCCGGTGAGACC. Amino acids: CASSLGVLDTSGET. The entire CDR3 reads CASSLGVLDTSGETQYF.

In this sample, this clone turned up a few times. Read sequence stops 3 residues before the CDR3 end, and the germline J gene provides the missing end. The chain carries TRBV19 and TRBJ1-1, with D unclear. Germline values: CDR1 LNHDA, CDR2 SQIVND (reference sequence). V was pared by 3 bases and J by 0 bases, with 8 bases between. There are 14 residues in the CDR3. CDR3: CASSIWQVNTEAFF. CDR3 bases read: TGTGCCAGTAGTATCTGGCAGGTGAACACTGAA.

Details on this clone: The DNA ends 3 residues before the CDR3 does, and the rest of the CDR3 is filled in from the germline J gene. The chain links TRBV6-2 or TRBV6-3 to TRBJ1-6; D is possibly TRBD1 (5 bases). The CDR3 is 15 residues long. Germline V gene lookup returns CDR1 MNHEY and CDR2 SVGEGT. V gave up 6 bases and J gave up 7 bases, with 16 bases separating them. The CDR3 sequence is CASRLLQGTNSPLHF. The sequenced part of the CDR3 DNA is TGTGCCAGCAGGCTACTTCAGGGTACCAATTCACCC.

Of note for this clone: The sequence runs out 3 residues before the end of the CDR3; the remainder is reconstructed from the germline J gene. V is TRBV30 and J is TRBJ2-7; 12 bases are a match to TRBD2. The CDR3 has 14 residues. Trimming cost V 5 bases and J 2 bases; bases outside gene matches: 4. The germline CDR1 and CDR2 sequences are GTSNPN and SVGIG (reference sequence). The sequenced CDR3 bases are TGTGCCTGGGCGGGACTAGCGGGTCCCTACGAG. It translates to CAWAGLAGPYE. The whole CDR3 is CAWAGLAGPYEQYF.

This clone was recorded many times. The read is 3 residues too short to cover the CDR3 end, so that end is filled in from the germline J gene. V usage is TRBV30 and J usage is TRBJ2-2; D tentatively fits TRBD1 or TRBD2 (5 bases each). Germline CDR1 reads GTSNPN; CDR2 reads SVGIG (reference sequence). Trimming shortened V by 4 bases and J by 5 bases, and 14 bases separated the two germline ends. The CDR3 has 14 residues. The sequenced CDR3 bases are TGTGCCTGGAAAGAGGGGCTGCGGACCGGGGAG. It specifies CAWKEGLRTGE. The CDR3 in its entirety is CAWKEGLRTGELFF. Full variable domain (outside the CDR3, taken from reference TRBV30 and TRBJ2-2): SQTIHQWPATLVQPVGSPLSLECTVEGTSNPNLYWYRQAAGRGLQLLFYSVGIGQISSEVPQNLSASRPQDRQFILSSKKLLLSDSGFYLCAWKEGLRTGELFFGEGSRLTVL.

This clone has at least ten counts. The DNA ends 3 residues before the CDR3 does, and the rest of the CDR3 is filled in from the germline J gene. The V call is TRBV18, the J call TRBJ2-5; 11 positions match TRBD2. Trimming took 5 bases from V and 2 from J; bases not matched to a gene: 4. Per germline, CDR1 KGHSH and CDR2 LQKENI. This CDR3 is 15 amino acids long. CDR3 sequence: CASSDSSGGQETQYF. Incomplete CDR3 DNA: TGTGCCAGCTCAGACTCTAGCGGGGGGCAAGAGACC.

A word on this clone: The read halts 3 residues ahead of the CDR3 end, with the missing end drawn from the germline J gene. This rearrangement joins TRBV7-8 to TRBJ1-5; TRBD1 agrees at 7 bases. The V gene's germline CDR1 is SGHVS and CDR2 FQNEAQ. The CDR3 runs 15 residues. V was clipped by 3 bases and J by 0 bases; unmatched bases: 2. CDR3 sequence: CASSLGTVSNQPQHF. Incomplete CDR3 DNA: TGTGCCAGCAGCTTGGGGACAGTTAGCAATCAGCCC.

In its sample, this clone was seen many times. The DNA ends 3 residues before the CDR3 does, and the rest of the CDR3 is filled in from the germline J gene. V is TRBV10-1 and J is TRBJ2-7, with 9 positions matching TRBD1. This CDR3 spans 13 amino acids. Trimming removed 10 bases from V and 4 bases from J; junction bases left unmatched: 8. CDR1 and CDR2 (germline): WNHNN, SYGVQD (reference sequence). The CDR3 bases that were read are TGCGCCAAGGCCGGGACAGGGAATTACGAG. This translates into CAKAGTGNYE. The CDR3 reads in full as CAKAGTGNYEQYF.

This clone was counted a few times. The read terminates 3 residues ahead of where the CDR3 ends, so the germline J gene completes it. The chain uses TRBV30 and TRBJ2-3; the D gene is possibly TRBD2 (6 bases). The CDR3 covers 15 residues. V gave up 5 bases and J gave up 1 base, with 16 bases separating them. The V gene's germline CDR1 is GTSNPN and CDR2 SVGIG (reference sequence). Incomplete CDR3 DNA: TGTGCCTGGGAGACCGGTTCGGGGGGCACAGATACG. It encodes CAWETGSGGTDT. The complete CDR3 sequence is CAWETGSGGTDTQYF.